The rows below give T cell receptor beta chains drawn from one sample of a study of T cells in Graves' hyperthyroidism and ophthalmopathy. TCRdb analysed the multiplex PCR reads with MiXCR anew, one entry per CDR3 protein. The data contain 350,000 or so distinct CDR3 sequences, over 20% of them singletons. The specimen was blood. Receptor source: a woman between 50 and 59 years old with Graves' hyperthyroidism. The CDR3 runs from the conserved cysteine through the conserved F or W. The order of the fields is V gene, J gene, D gene, clone size, CDR3 DNA, CDR3 protein. D genes are given only for firm matches. Clone size, where shown, is once, few, many, or a class for clones that have expanded.

v_gene: TRBV2; j_gene: TRBJ1-2; d_gene: TRBD1; abundance: few; CDR3nt: TGTGCCAGCAGTGGGACAGGGGGCGCGTCTGGCTACACCTTC; CDR3aa: CASSGTGGASGYTF
v_gene: TRBV12-3/TRBV12-4; j_gene: TRBJ1-1; d_gene: .; abundance: once; CDR3nt: TGTGCCAGCAGCCGTGACCGAAACTCTGAAGCTTTCTTT; CDR3aa: CASSRDRNSEAFF
v_gene: TRBV7-9; j_gene: TRBJ2-1; d_gene: TRBD1; abundance: many; CDR3nt: TGTGCCAGCAGCTTAGCGGCCGGACAGGGGAAGAATGAGCAGTTCTTC; CDR3aa: CASSLAAGQGKNEQFF
v_gene: TRBV4-1; j_gene: TRBJ1-2; d_gene: .; abundance: .; CDR3nt: TGCGCCAGCAGCCAAGAAGTAGCCAATCTCCGCTATGGCTACACCTTC; CDR3aa: CASSQEVANLRYGYTF
v_gene: TRBV6-1; j_gene: TRBJ1-2; d_gene: .; abundance: .; CDR3nt: TGTGCCAGCAGTACGACTAACTATGGCTACACCTTC; CDR3aa: CASSTTNYGYTF
v_gene: TRBV5-8; j_gene: TRBJ2-1; d_gene: .; abundance: many; CDR3nt: TGTGCCAGCACATGGGATTACAATGAGCAGTTCTTC; CDR3aa: CASTWDYNEQFF
v_gene: TRBV19; j_gene: TRBJ1-4; d_gene: .; abundance: few; CDR3nt: TGTGCCAGTAGAAGACAATCGGGAATCACTAATGAAAAACTGTTTTTT; CDR3aa: CASRRQSGITNEKLFF
v_gene: TRBV15; j_gene: TRBJ2-5; d_gene: .; abundance: few; CDR3nt: TGTGCCACCAGCGGAGTGACAGGGAGGGAGACCCAGTACTTC; CDR3aa: CATSGVTGRETQYF
v_gene: TRBV5-1; j_gene: TRBJ1-6; d_gene: .; abundance: .; CDR3nt: TGCGCCAGCAGCTTCCGAGGGGACTTGGATTCACCCCTCCACTTT; CDR3aa: CASSFRGDLDSPLHF
v_gene: TRBV7-8; j_gene: TRBJ2-3; d_gene: TRBD2; abundance: many; CDR3nt: TGTGCCAGCAGCGACGGGACTAGCGGTAGCACAGATACGCAGTATTTT; CDR3aa: CASSDGTSGSTDTQYF
v_gene: TRBV7-9; j_gene: TRBJ2-2; d_gene: .; abundance: many; CDR3nt: TGTGCCAGCAGCAAACAGGACCGGGAGCTGTTTTTT; CDR3aa: CASSKQDRELFF
v_gene: TRBV24-1; j_gene: TRBJ2-2; d_gene: .; abundance: .; CDR3nt: TGTGCCACCAGTGATGTGACAGCGAACACCGGGGAGCTGTTTTTT; CDR3aa: CATSDVTANTGELFF
v_gene: TRBV2; j_gene: TRBJ1-5; d_gene: .; abundance: .; CDR3nt: TGTGCCAGCAGTCTCTATGTGGGCGGGGGTCAGCCCCAGCATTTT; CDR3aa: CASSLYVGGGQPQHF
v_gene: TRBV28; j_gene: TRBJ1-5; d_gene: .; abundance: .; CDR3nt: TGTGCCAGCAGGTGGCCCGGCGCCCCGACAGGAAGCTTGGGTCAGCCCCAGCATTTT; CDR3aa: CASRWPGAPTGSLGQPQHF
v_gene: TRBV6-1; j_gene: TRBJ2-7; d_gene: .; abundance: many; CDR3nt: TGTGCCACCAAACGGATAGAGGGGATGTCTAACGAGCAGTACTTC; CDR3aa: CATKRIEGMSNEQYF
v_gene: TRBV2; j_gene: TRBJ1-2; d_gene: .; abundance: .; CDR3nt: TGTGCCAGCAGCTTAAAAGGCTATGGCTACACCTTC; CDR3aa: CASSLKGYGYTF
v_gene: TRBV7-6; j_gene: TRBJ2-1; d_gene: .; abundance: few; CDR3nt: TGTGCCAGCAGCTTAGCAGGAGGGCCAGACAATGAGCAGTTCTTC; CDR3aa: CASSLAGGPDNEQFF
v_gene: TRBV19; j_gene: TRBJ2-2; d_gene: TRBD1; abundance: many; CDR3nt: TGCGCCAGCAGAGGACAGGGGAACACCGGGGAGCTGTTTTTT; CDR3aa: CASRGQGNTGELFF
v_gene: TRBV5-1; j_gene: TRBJ2-7; d_gene: TRBD1; abundance: few; CDR3nt: TGCGCCAGCAGCGCCGTCGACAGGGGCCGGTACGAGCAGTACTTC; CDR3aa: CASSAVDRGRYEQYF
v_gene: TRBV20-1; j_gene: TRBJ1-1; d_gene: .; abundance: .; CDR3nt: TGCAGTGCTAGGGACGGGCGACCGGCTTTCTTT; CDR3aa: CSARDGRPAFF
v_gene: TRBV27; j_gene: TRBJ1-2; d_gene: .; abundance: few; CDR3nt: TGTGCCAGCAGTTCCATAATAGGGGGCTATGGCTACACCTTC; CDR3aa: CASSSIIGGYGYTF
v_gene: TRBV19; j_gene: TRBJ2-1; d_gene: .; abundance: .; CDR3nt: TGTGCCAGTAGTAGACCAGCATACAATGAGCAGTTCTTC; CDR3aa: CASSRPAYNEQFF
v_gene: TRBV15; j_gene: TRBJ2-2; d_gene: .; abundance: few; CDR3nt: TGTGCCACCAGCACCCGACTGGTGCCCCCCGGGGAGCTGTTTTTT; CDR3aa: CATSTRLVPPGELFF
v_gene: TRBV28; j_gene: TRBJ2-1; d_gene: TRBD2; abundance: many; CDR3nt: TGTGCCAGCAGTCTCCAGACTAGCGGGAGGCAGCAGTTCTTC; CDR3aa: CASSLQTSGRQQFF
v_gene: TRBV20-1; j_gene: TRBJ2-5; d_gene: TRBD2; abundance: .; CDR3nt: TGCAGTGCTACAGGGGGTGCGGGGGGGCGATGGGGGATCAGGGAGACCCAGTACTTC; CDR3aa: CSATGGAGGRWGIRETQYF
v_gene: TRBV2; j_gene: TRBJ1-2; d_gene: .; abundance: .; CDR3nt: TGTGCCAGCAGTGGACAGATTACTAACTATGGCTACACCTTC; CDR3aa: CASSGQITNYGYTF
v_gene: TRBV7-2; j_gene: TRBJ2-3; d_gene: .; abundance: .; CDR3nt: TGTGCCAGCAGCTGGCTTGCGGGACCCACAGATACGCAGTATTTT; CDR3aa: CASSWLAGPTDTQYF